This TCR beta chain is from a study of T cells in Graves' hyperthyroidism and ophthalmopathy. Study-wide points: In the analysis, a 13 V-J model separated ophthalmopathy from stable hyperthyroidism.

This CDR3 is built from 15 residues. The V segment lost 7 bases and the J segment 9 bases; nucleotides outside the gene matches: 10. The germline V gene has CDR1 MDHEN and CDR2 SYDVKM. It was RNA transcripts that yielded the amplified TCR beta CDR3 regions. The study used the HTBI primer set for a first-round RT-PCR of the TCR CDR3. TCRdb re-called the multiplex PCR reads through MiXCR, storing one row per CDR3 protein. The data contain hundreds of thousands of distinct CDR3 sequences, about a fifth of them singletons. Patients with uncontrolled infections, other autoimmune diseases, pregnancy or lactation were excluded. The PBMCs were sourced from fresh peripheral blood (approximately 10 ml). This clonotype has only a few counts. Its antigen is not identified.

The sequence was obtained from a man aged 25 to 40 with Graves' ophthalmopathy. The sample consisted of blood. The chain combines TRBV28 with TRBJ2-1, with TRBD2 matching 12 bases. The CDR3 nucleotides read TGTGCCAGCACCATACGGACTAGCGGGAACAGTGAGCAGTTCTTC. Translating gives CASTIRTSGNSEQFF.